This entry features one T cell receptor (beta chain) sequence. The clone's antigen remains unknown. Base qualities are missing; no much larger clone stands one base away. The data are from a study of blood T cell repertoires in COVID-19 (TCRdb year 2020). Broadly, across the study: Samples covering the acute and convalescent phases of COVID-19 were provided by collaborators in the United States, Italy and Spain. The sample metadata nearly always contained a de-identified subject ID, COVID-19 status, age in years and sex. The repertoires were released in a freely available public database meant as a resource for research on the immune response to SARS-CoV-2. The material from the prospective study consisted of cDNA or gDNA derived from T cells, B-cell-depleted T cells, or PBMCs. Where available, HLA class I and class II types were taken from metadata supplied by the sample provider and were not determined by assay-based typing. The samples were drawn from the first 160 participants of the ongoing ImmuneRACE study and from 1,254 subjects provided by 6 global collaborators. Subjects who had been exposed to COVID-19, were actively infected with it, or had recovered from it provided the deeply sampled blood TCRbeta repertoires that made up the dataset. Beyond this particular receptor, the publication reports: Clinical and demographic metadata were provided uncurated, with the amount varying by source and participant.

Each collaborating institution followed its own protocols to collect whole blood in K2EDTA tubes. For TCRbeta analysis, collaborators shipped samples as frozen whole blood, isolated PBMCs, or DNA extracted from either of those sample types. The CDR3 contains 16 residues, cysteine and phenylalanine counted. CDR3 DNA only is kept here, 48 bases in frame from base 1. Taken from the germline V gene, the CDR1 and CDR2 loops are ENHRY and SYGVKD. The V end gives up 0 bases and the J end 5 bases, leaving 7 bases in the junction not matched to a gene. TCRbeta CDR3 regions were amplified from genomic DNA by means of the immunoSEQ Assay, a bias-controlled multiplex PCR. From the authors' description of their analysis: Nucleated cell counts per sample were estimated from amplification of reference gene primers within the assay. To quantify the absolute abundance of each unique TCRbeta CDR3 rearrangement, sequence reads were collapsed and filtered. For each sample, productive Simpson clonality was calculated as the square root of Simpson's diversity index across productive rearrangements. As stored in TCRdb, this immuneACCESS dataset retains in-frame rearrangements with V and J assigned. A fraction of the clones does not appear; measured against another copy, unresolved V genes explain less than half of the discrepancy, and the remainder lacks a known reason. V, J and clone size are taken as reported in that table, and D and trimming were inferred from the DNA itself. The table for this sample lists approximately 60,000 clones; under 85% of them were counted only once. Roughly 3% of the sample rests with the top ten.

Sequencing was carried out using peripheral blood. The receptor comes from a man in his 60s with acute or convalescent COVID-19. The V and J segments used are TRBV10-3 and TRBJ2-1, and TRBD2 matches 7 of the central bases. The CDR3 reads CAISESSGDINNEQFF. The DNA sequence reads TGTGCCATCAGTGAGTCGAGCGGGGATATAAACAATGAGCAGTTCTTC.